The 27 T cell receptor beta chains presented below share a single source sample, sequenced in a study of cytomegalovirus exposure and HLA in healthy donors. Primers for the PCR totalled 60 Vbeta and 13 Jbeta. TCRdb's copy holds only in-frame clones and misses some; the assay was immunoSEQ multiplex PCR. The sample contains about 88,000 clones, approximately 90% of which appear only once. The material sequenced was PBMCs. Every receptor here comes from a man aged 18 to 30 in good health and CMV-seronegative.

This clone was counted between two and nine times. The chain joins TRBV19 to TRBJ2-7, with a weak D call TRBD1 (6 bases). V was cut by 4 bases and J by 0 bases, with 10 bases left in between. The CDR3 runs to 14 residues. Germline V CDR1 and CDR2: LNHDA, SQIVND (reference sequence). CDR3: CASSRQQGSYEQYF. DNA for the CDR3: TGTGCCAGTAGTAGGCAACAGGGCTCCTACGAGCAGTACTTC.

The chain joins TRBV7-2 to TRBJ2-7; no reliable D call. From germline, CDR1 is SGHTA and CDR2 FQGNSA. The CDR3 contains 15 residues. Trimming pared 5 bases from V and 2 bases from J, leaving 16 bases between. CDR3 residues: CASSPTTTLPYEQYF. The CDR3 coding sequence is TGTGCCAGCAGCCCTACTACCACGTTGCCCTACGAGCAGTACTTC.

The rearrangement links TRBV7-3 to TRBJ2-7; 8 bases agree with TRBD1. The CDR3 has 15 amino acids. The germline V gene encodes CDR1 SGHTA and CDR2 FQGTGA. Unmatched junction bases numbered 3, after V lost 2 bases and J lost 0 bases. CDR3 loop: CASSLFQGASYEQYF. The CDR3 bases are TGTGCCAGCAGCTTATTCCAGGGGGCCTCCTACGAGCAGTACTTC.

V and J are TRBV2 and TRBJ1-1, with 9 bases fitting TRBD1. V trimming: 6 bases; J trimming: 6 bases; junction bases outside the gene matches: 8. This CDR3 has 14 residues. Germline V gives CDR1 SNHLY, CDR2 FYNNEI. The CDR3 sequence: CASRTGTGLAEAFF. DNA for the CDR3: TGTGCCAGCAGAACCGGGACAGGGCTCGCTGAAGCTTTCTTT. Full variable domain (remainder filled in from reference TRBV2 and TRBJ1-1): EPEVTQTPSHQVTQMGQEVILRCVPISNHLYFYWYRQILGQKVEFLVSFYNNEISEKSEIFDDQFSVERPDGSNFTLKIRSTKLEDSAMYFCASRTGTGLAEAFFGQGTRLTVV.

The rearrangement joins TRBV28 to TRBJ1-4; tentatively, D is TRBD1 (6 bases). CDR1 is MDHEN and CDR2 is SYDVKM in the germline V gene. The CDR3 has 17 residues. Trimming stripped 5 bases from V and 0 bases from J, with 16 bases between. The CDR3 loop is CASSLGTHHSTNEKLFF. The CDR3 DNA follows: TGTGCCAGCAGTCTCGGGACACACCATTCAACTAATGAAAAACTGTTTTTT.

The chain has TRBV7-9 and TRBJ2-5; D is possibly TRBD1 (6 bases). The J call is doubtful: the DNA matches TRBJ2-7 better. CDR1 SEHNR and CDR2 FQNEAQ come from the germline V gene (reference sequence). The CDR3 length is 16 residues. The CDR3 loop is CASSLARVRGDYEQYF. The DNA for the CDR3 is TGTGCCAGCAGCTTGGCTAGGGTCAGGGGAGACTACGAGCAGTACTTC.

V is TRBV15 and J is TRBJ2-2; TRBD2 might be the D (6 bases). The V end lost 1 base, the J end lost 5 bases, and 8 bases lay between the germline ends. Germline lookup yields CDR1 LNHNV and CDR2 YYDKDF (reference sequence). CDR3 size: 14 residues. The CDR3: CATSRAGSTGELFF. The CDR3 nucleotides are TGTGCCACCAGCAGAGCCGGGAGTACCGGGGAGCTGTTTTTT.

This clone came up a few times. The gene calls are TRBV21-1 and TRBJ2-7; TRBD2, the table's D call, lacks a check against the DNA. TRBV21-1 is termed a pseudogene. The CDR3 contains 17 residues. CDR3 nucleotides: TGTGCCAGCAGCAAATTGGGCGGGAGGGCCCTCGTATACGAGCAGTACTTC. This sequence encodes CASSKLGGRALVYEQYF.

This rearrangement joins TRBV7-9 to TRBJ1-1; D is undetermined. V lost 0 bases and J 6 bases, leaving 14 bases between the germline ends. Germline V gene sequence: CDR1 SEHNR, CDR2 FQNEAQ (reference sequence). The CDR3 is 15 amino acids. DNA of the CDR3: TGTGCCAGCAGCTTAGCGCTAGGAGGAATCCCTGAAGCTTTCTTT. Translating it yields CASSLALGGIPEAFF.

The J gene is TRBJ2-1, the V gene TRBV4-2, with 8 bases identical to TRBD2. This CDR3 is 17 amino acids long. CDR1 is LGHNA, CDR2 YNFKEQ, per germline. With 1 base clipped from V and 7 bases from J, the junction kept 12 bases outside the gene matches. CDR3 loop: CASSQGRISGNRNEQFF. The DNA of the CDR3 is TGTGCCAGCAGCCAAGGGAGGATTAGCGGGAATAGAAATGAGCAGTTCTTC.

This clone has more than one count but fewer than ten. This rearrangement joins TRBV10-2 to TRBJ2-1, with 7 bases that match TRBD2. Germline assignment: CDR1 WSHSY and CDR2 SAAADI. Unmatched junction bases numbered 6, after V lost 5 bases and J lost 8 bases. CDR3 length: 13 residues. The CDR3 loop is CASSPRGGDEQFF. The CDR3, as DNA: TGCGCCAGCAGTCCCCGGGGAGGGGATGAGCAGTTCTTC.

The chain combines TRBV5-6 with TRBJ1-2; D gene uncertain. Germline loops: CDR1 SGHDT, CDR2 YYEEEE. The CDR3 length is 15 residues. Trimming pared 1 base from V and 6 bases from J, leaving 16 bases between. As DNA, the CDR3 is TGTGCCAGCAGCTTGTCAGGTTCTGGGGAGGATGGCTACACCTTC. Amino acids: CASSLSGSGEDGYTF. The entire variable domain, with the rest obtained from reference TRBV5-6 and TRBJ1-2, is as follows: DAGVTQSPTHLIKTRGQQVTLRCSPKSGHDTVSWYQQALGQGPQFIFQYYEEEERQRGNFPDRFSGHQFPNYSSELNVNALLLGDSALYLCASSLSGSGEDGYTFGSGTRLTVV.

As DNA, the CDR3 is TGTGCCAGTAAGAGGGGGACAGGGGGCTGGAACACTGAAGCTTTCTTT. This gives the protein CASKRGTGGWNTEAFF. This chain joins TRBV19 and TRBJ1-1, with 12 bases fitting TRBD1. Germline loops: CDR1 LNHDA, CDR2 SQIVND (reference sequence). With V trimmed by 7 bases and J by 1 base, 7 bases remained unmatched. The CDR3 length is 16 residues.

CDR3 amino acids: CASSTPTSGGPLYQQYF. CDR3 DNA: TGCGCCAGCAGCACGCCGACTAGCGGAGGCCCCCTTTATCAGCAGTACTTC. The chain joins TRBV5-1 to TRBJ2-7; 9 bases are a match to TRBD2. The length of the CDR3 is 17 residues. CDR1 SGHRS and CDR2 YFSETQ come from the germline V gene. Trimming at V came to 4 bases and at J to 8 bases, leaving 19 bases not matched to a gene.

In nucleotides, the CDR3 is TGTGCCATCAGTGAGTCCGCAGGGGAGAGGTCTGAAGCTTTCTTT. Its translation: CAISESAGERSEAFF. This chain uses TRBV10-3 with TRBJ1-1; D may be TRBD1 (6 bases). The CDR3 sequence is 15 residues long. Germline V gene lookup returns CDR1 ENHRY and CDR2 SYGVKD. The V end was cut by 0 bases, the J end by 6 bases, with 14 bases between.

The table lists this clone with a few counts. This chain links TRBV10-3 with TRBJ1-1, with TRBD1 as a possible D gene (6 bases). Germline CDR1 and CDR2: ENHRY and SYGVKD. Trimming cost V 5 bases and J 2 bases, with 9 bases left between them. The CDR3 runs 13 residues. The CDR3 DNA reads as TGTGCCATCAGTAAGACAGGAAACACTGAAGCTTTCTTT. This sequence encodes CAISKTGNTEAFF.

This clone has a handful of counts. This chain uses TRBV29-1 with TRBJ1-1; a weak D match, TRBD1 (5 bases). The V end was cut by 6 bases, the J end by 1 base, with 15 bases between. Germline lookup yields CDR1 SQVTM and CDR2 ANQGSEA. This CDR3 is built from 14 residues. CDR3 amino acids: CSVGHLDRNTEAFF. The CDR3 DNA follows: TGCAGCGTGGGGCATCTGGATAGGAACACTGAAGCTTTCTTT.

The rearrangement uses TRBV6-1 and TRBJ2-1; 7 bases fit TRBD1. CDR3 size: 14 residues. The germline CDR1 and CDR2 sequences are MNHNS and SASEGT. The V and J ends lost 8 bases and 4 bases, in that order; junction bases with no gene match: 8. The CDR3 DNA follows: TGTGCCAGCGGGGACAGTTGGGAGTACAATGAGCAGTTCTTC. Its protein is CASGDSWEYNEQFF.

This clone was counted once. The chain couples TRBV7-2 to TRBJ1-5, with 7 bases that match TRBD1. The germline V gene encodes CDR1 SGHTA and CDR2 FQGNSA. The length of the CDR3 is 13 residues. Trimming cost V 5 bases and J 4 bases; bases outside gene matches: 2. CDR3: CASSVQGNQPQHF. The CDR3 DNA reads TGTGCCAGCAGCGTACAGGGGAATCAGCCCCAGCATTTT. The full variable domain, completed using reference TRBV7-2 and TRBJ1-5, is GAGVSQSPSNKVTEKGKDVELRCDPISGHTALYWYRQSLGQGLEFLIYFQGNSAPDKSGLPSDRFSAERTGGSVSTLTIQRTQQEDSAVYLCASSVQGNQPQHFGDGTRLSIL.

This clone has more than one count but fewer than ten. The chain carries TRBV4-2 and TRBJ1-5; 8 bases line up with TRBD1. V lost 0 bases to trimming and J lost 2 bases; unmatched junction nucleotides: 3. Germline V gives CDR1 LGHNA, CDR2 YNFKEQ. The CDR3 is made up of 16 amino acids. CDR3 residues: CASSQDRGRGNQPQHF. As DNA, the CDR3 is TGTGCCAGCAGCCAAGACAGGGGGCGAGGCAATCAGCCCCAGCATTTT.

This clone was seen only a few times. The rearrangement links TRBV28 to TRBJ2-7, with a possible D match to TRBD2 (5 bases). Germline CDR1 MDHEN, CDR2 SYDVKM. The CDR3 is made up of 18 amino acids. The V end lost 5 bases, the J end lost 3 bases, and 26 bases lay between the germline ends. CDR3 nucleotide sequence: TGTGCCAGCAGTATCCATAATTTTACTAGTCTCTATATCTACGAGCAGTACTTC. Translating it yields CASSIHNFTSLYIYEQYF.

V is TRBV29-1 and J is TRBJ2-3; 8 bases align to TRBD2. The J segment lost 0 bases and the V segment lost 6 bases, leaving 14 bases of the junction unmatched. The CDR3 is made up of 17 amino acids. Per the germline V gene, CDR1 is SQVTM and CDR2 is ANQGSEA. The CDR3 reads CSVDLGLASGSTDTQYF. The CDR3 region has the DNA TGCAGCGTCGACCTCGGCCTGGCTAGCGGGAGCACAGATACGCAGTATTTT.

The rearrangement uses TRBV9 and TRBJ2-1; 9 bases are a match to TRBD2. V lost 1 base and J lost 6; bases outside the gene matches: 5. Germline CDR1 and CDR2: SGDLS and YYNGEE. CDR3 length: 15 residues. For the CDR3, the DNA is TGTGCCAGCAGCGTACCTGCTAGCGGGATCAATGAGCAGTTCTTC. As protein: CASSVPASGINEQFF.

This clone appeared once. CDR3 DNA: TGTGCCAGCAGCCGAGGTGGCGGGAGATCCCCGACAGATACGCAGTATTTT. Translated: CASSRGGGRSPTDTQYF. The rearrangement joins TRBV5-4 to TRBJ2-3; 7 bases fit TRBD2. Unmatched junction bases numbered 14, after V lost 4 bases and J lost 3 bases. Germline V gene data show CDR1 as SGHNT and CDR2 as YYREEE (reference sequence). The CDR3 is made up of 17 amino acids.

V gene TRBV28 combines with J gene TRBJ1-6; TRBD1 might be the D (6 bases). V lost 3 bases, J lost 7 bases, and 10 bases lay in between. Per the germline V gene, CDR1 is MDHEN and CDR2 is SYDVKM. This CDR3 has 14 residues. CDR3 region: CASSFSGANSPLHF. DNA of the CDR3: TGTGCCAGCAGTTTTTCAGGGGCAAATTCACCCCTCCACTTT.

V and J are TRBV28 and TRBJ1-1; no firm D call. This CDR3 contains 13 residues. V dropped 5 bases and J dropped 6 bases, with 13 bases sitting between them. CDR1 MDHEN and CDR2 SYDVKM come from the germline V gene. Here the CDR3 reads CASSKTGGAEAFF. In DNA, the CDR3 is TGTGCCAGCAGTAAAACGGGCGGGGCTGAAGCTTTCTTT.

This rearrangement joins TRBV7-8 to TRBJ2-2; 7 bases map to TRBD2. Trimming removed 7 bases from V and 5 bases from J; junction bases left unmatched: 7. Per germline, CDR1 SGHVS and CDR2 FQNEAQ. The CDR3 loop spans 14 amino acids. CDR3 DNA: TGTGCCAGCATCAAAACGGGGGGTACCGGGGAGCTGTTTTTT. Encoded protein: CASIKTGGTGELFF.